The 17 T cell receptor beta chains below come from one sample, sequenced in a study of CD8+ T cells in alopecia areata. Extracted RNA was reverse transcribed into cDNA, the sequencing template. Sequencing was performed with immunoSEQ multiplex PCR; in TCRdb, only in-frame clones are kept and a portion is missing. The sample carries over 3,500 clones, around 65% recorded once. Sequenced sample: skin. The receptors here all came from a human donor in good health.

The V and J genes are TRBV6-1 and TRBJ2-6; D remains unclear. The CDR3 consists of 14 residues. Germline-derived CDR1 and CDR2 are MNHNS and SASEGT. Trimming cost V 8 bases and J 0 bases, with 8 bases left between them. In DNA, the CDR3 is TGTGCCAGCCAGGTGGGCTCTGGGGCCAACGTCCTGACTTTC. It specifies CASQVGSGANVLTF.

There are a few counts of this clone. V gene TRBV27 combines with J gene TRBJ2-3, with D possibly TRBD2 on 5 matching bases. Trimming took 6 bases from V and 4 from J, leaving 23 bases between them. CDR1 is MNHEY, CDR2 SMNVEV, per germline (reference sequence). The CDR3 runs 17 residues. The CDR3: CASRDRGIPLSADTQYF. CDR3 sequence (DNA): TGTGCCAGCAGAGACCGTGGGATCCCCCTTAGCGCAGATACGCAGTATTTT.

This chain links TRBV5-1 with TRBJ2-3; D gene unclear. This CDR3 contains 12 residues. With 3 bases removed from V and 2 bases from J, the gap between germline ends came to 4 bases. The germline gives CDR1 SGHRS, CDR2 YFSETQ. CDR3 loop: CASSSTTDTQYF. The CDR3 nucleotides read TGCGCCAGCAGCTCTACCACAGATACGCAGTATTTT.

The chain employs TRBV5-8 and TRBJ1-4; tentatively, D is TRBD1 (5 bases). Germline V gives CDR1 SGHTS, CDR2 YDEGEE. V lost 1 base, J lost 8 bases, and 15 bases lay in between. The CDR3 has 15 residues. CDR3 in DNA: TGTGCCAGCAGCTTGTCGGGACGGAAAAGCGAAAAACTGTTTTTT. Protein: CASSLSGRKSEKLFF.

The chain joins TRBV5-8 to TRBJ1-3, with D hard to call. CDR3 length: 14 amino acids. V gave up 0 bases and J gave up 3 bases, with 7 bases separating them. CDR1 is SGHTS and CDR2 is YDEGEE in the germline V gene. This chain's CDR3 is CASSLGAVGNTIYF. The CDR3 DNA is TGTGCCAGCAGCTTGGGGGCCGTTGGAAACACCATATATTTT. Supplemented by reference TRBV5-8 and TRBJ1-3, the full variable domain reads EAGVTQSPTHLIKTRGQQATLRCSPISGHTSVYWYQQALGLGLQFLLWYDEGEERNRGNFPPRFSGRQFPNYSSELNVNALELEDSALYLCASSLGAVGNTIYFGEGSWLTVV.

The chain uses TRBV28 and TRBJ2-3; TRBD2 agrees at 10 bases. The germline V gene encodes CDR1 MDHEN and CDR2 SYDVKM. Trimming removed 2 bases from V and 5 bases from J; junction bases left unmatched: 4. The CDR3 runs 15 residues. This CDR3 is CASSLLAGEVDTQYF. CDR3 DNA: TGTGCCAGCAGTTTACTAGCGGGAGAAGTAGATACGCAGTATTTT.

A few counts support this clone. V is TRBV5-1 and J is TRBJ2-7, with 10 bases lining up with TRBD2. This CDR3 comprises 15 residues. V shed 2 bases and J 4 bases; nucleotides not matched to a gene: 6. CDR1 is SGHRS, CDR2 YFSETQ, per germline. The chain's CDR3 is CASSLLAGLPYEQYF. CDR3 coding DNA: TGCGCCAGCAGCTTACTAGCGGGATTACCTTACGAGCAGTACTTC.

The chain combines TRBV27 with TRBJ2-1; TRBD2 might be the D (5 bases). CDR1 MNHEY and CDR2 SMNVEV come from the germline V gene (reference sequence). The V and J ends lost 6 bases and 8 bases respectively, with 11 bases between them. The CDR3 consists of 12 residues. The CDR3, as DNA: TGTGCCAGCAGAGGTGAAGCGGATGAGCAGTTCTTC. Its protein product is CASRGEADEQFF.

The chain is built from TRBV15 and TRBJ1-1; 12 bases are shared with TRBD1. In germline, CDR1 is LNHNV, CDR2 YYDKDF (reference sequence). The CDR3 has 15 amino acids. J gave up 5 bases and V 5 bases, and 6 bases lay outside the gene matches. The CDR3 sequence is CATSSGTGGRTEAFF. For the CDR3, the DNA is TGTGCCACCAGCTCCGGGACAGGGGGCCGTACTGAAGCTTTCTTT.

The CDR3 protein is CASSLGVGLETQYF. The CDR3 DNA is TGTGCCAGCAGCTTAGGTGTGGGGTTGGAGACCCAGTACTTC. This chain connects TRBV11-2 to TRBJ2-5; D not resolved. V shed 1 base and J shed 5 bases, with 11 bases lying between them. The CDR3 runs to 14 residues. Germline CDR1 is SGHAT and CDR2 is FQNNGV.

The chain is built from TRBV5-1 and TRBJ2-3, with TRBD2 matching over 12 bases. The CDR3 is 17 residues long. The V gene's germline CDR1 is SGHRS and CDR2 YFSETQ. Trimming took 7 bases from V and 3 from J; bases not matched to a gene: 12. The CDR3 bases are TGCGCCAGCGGCTACTACCCCGGACTAGCGGGAACAGATACGCAGTATTTT. Its protein is CASGYYPGLAGTDTQYF.

V is TRBV18 and J is TRBJ2-5; D gene uncertain. This CDR3 spans 13 amino acids. The V gene's germline CDR1 is KGHSH and CDR2 LQKENI. V dropped 3 bases and J dropped 1 base, with 6 bases sitting between them. For the CDR3, the DNA is TGTGCCAGCTCACCCCGACTCCAAGAGACCCAGTACTTC. This sequence encodes CASSPRLQETQYF.

This rearrangement joins TRBV19 to TRBJ2-7; 9 bases align to TRBD2. Trimming removed 4 bases from V and 5 bases from J; junction bases left unmatched: 0. Germline CDR1 and CDR2: LNHDA and SQIVND (reference sequence). This CDR3 is 12 amino acids long. The CDR3 DNA follows: TGTGCCAGTAGTAGGACTAGCGACGAGCAGTACTTC. Protein product: CASSRTSDEQYF.

This sequence joins TRBV29-1 and TRBJ2-3, with 11 bases lining up with TRBD2. The CDR3 has 15 amino acids. CDR1 and CDR2 from the germline V gene are SQVTM and ANQGSEA. V shed 0 bases and J 4 bases; nucleotides not matched to a gene: 3. The CDR3 DNA reads as TGCAGCGTTGAAGAGGGACTAGCGGTGGCAGATACGCAGTATTTT. Amino acids: CSVEEGLAVADTQYF.

The V call is TRBV5-3, the J call TRBJ1-2; D not resolved. TRBV5-3 counts as an open reading frame of uncertain function. There are 16 residues in the CDR3. The V end was cut by 6 bases, the J end by 4 bases, with 22 bases between. The CDR3 nucleotides are TGTGCCAGAACAAGGGCAGTGGTGAGAAAGATCTATGGCTACACCTTC. It codes for CARTRAVVRKIYGYTF.

The chain couples TRBV13 to TRBJ2-6; D is perhaps TRBD1 or TRBD2 (5 bases each). Germline V gene lookup returns CDR1 PRHDT and CDR2 FYEKMQ (reference sequence). The V end was cut by 6 bases, the J end by 5 bases, with 23 bases between. The CDR3 sequence is 18 residues long. The DNA of the CDR3 is TGTGCCAGCAGTGGGGGTCAGCTGAGTACAAGTCGGGCCAACGTCCTGACTTTC. Its translation is CASSGGQLSTSRANVLTF.

The chain combines TRBV6-5 with TRBJ2-1, with a possible D match to TRBD2 (6 bases). The CDR3 runs 14 residues. Per the germline V gene, CDR1 is MNHEY and CDR2 is SVGAGI. V lost 4 bases and J lost 1, with 8 bases in between. CDR3 region: CASSLRESYNEQFF. DNA of the CDR3: TGTGCCAGCAGTTTACGGGAGTCCTACAATGAGCAGTTCTTC.